The 2 T cell receptor beta chains listed next were all sequenced from one sample in a study of tumor and adjacent non-tumor tissue in lung cancer. A modified ARM-PCR protocol with three rounds of nested PCR amplified TCRbeta. MiXCR, applied by TCRdb to the multiplex PCR reads, yields one record per CDR3 protein. The sample shows roughly 93,000 distinct CDR3 sequences, less than 75% of them seen only once. The template was RNA from unsorted bulk tissue. What was sequenced was lung tumor tissue. Source of these receptors: a man aged 55 to 70 with non-small cell lung cancer.

In its sample, this clonotype is medium-sized. The chain is built from TRBV11-2 and TRBJ1-2, with 11 positions matching TRBD1. Trimming removed 5 bases from V and 8 bases from J; junction bases left unmatched: 10. This CDR3 spans 15 amino acids. Germline CDR1 reads SGHAT; CDR2 reads FQNNGV. CDR3 residues: CASSPGQGDIGGYTF. The CDR3 nucleotides are TGTGCCAGCAGCCCGGGACAGGGGGATATAGGGGGCTACACCTTC.

The rearrangement links TRBV6-1 to TRBJ2-4; the D is unclear. This CDR3 is 13 amino acids long. V gave up 7 bases and J gave up 0 bases, with 7 bases separating them. Germline V lookup: CDR1 MNHNS, CDR2 SASEGT. The CDR3 is CASTRIAKNIQYF. CDR3 nucleotide sequence: TGTGCCAGCACTCGGATAGCCAAAAACATTCAGTACTTC.